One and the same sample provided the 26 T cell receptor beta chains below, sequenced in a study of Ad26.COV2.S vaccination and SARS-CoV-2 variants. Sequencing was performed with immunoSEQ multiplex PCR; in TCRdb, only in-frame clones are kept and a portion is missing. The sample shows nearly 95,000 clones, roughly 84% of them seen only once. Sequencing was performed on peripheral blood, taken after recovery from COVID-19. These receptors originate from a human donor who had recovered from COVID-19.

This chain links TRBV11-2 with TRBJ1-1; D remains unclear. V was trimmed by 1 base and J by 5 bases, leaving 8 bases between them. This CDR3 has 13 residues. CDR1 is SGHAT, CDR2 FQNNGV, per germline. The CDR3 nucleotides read TGTGCCAGCAGCTTAGCTCGGGCAACTGAAGCTTTCTTT. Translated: CASSLARATEAFF.

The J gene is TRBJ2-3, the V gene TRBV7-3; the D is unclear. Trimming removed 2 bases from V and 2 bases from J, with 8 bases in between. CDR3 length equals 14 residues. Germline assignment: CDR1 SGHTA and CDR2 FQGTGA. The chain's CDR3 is CASSLVGNTDTQYF. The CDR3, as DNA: TGTGCCAGCAGCTTAGTCGGAAACACAGATACGCAGTATTTT.

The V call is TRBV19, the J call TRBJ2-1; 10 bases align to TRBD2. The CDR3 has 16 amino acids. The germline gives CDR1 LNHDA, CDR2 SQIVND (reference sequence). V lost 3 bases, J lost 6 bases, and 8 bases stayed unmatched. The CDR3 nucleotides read TGTGCCAGTAGTATTTCGGGACTAGCGCAGATCAATGAGCAGTTCTTC. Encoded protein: CASSISGLAQINEQFF.

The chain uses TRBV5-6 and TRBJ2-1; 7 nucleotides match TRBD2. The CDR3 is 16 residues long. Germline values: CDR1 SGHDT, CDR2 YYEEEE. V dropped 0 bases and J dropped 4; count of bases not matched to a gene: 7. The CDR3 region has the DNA TGTGCCAGCAGCTTGGTTCTGCTAGCGGCTTACAATGAGCAGTTCTTC. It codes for CASSLVLLAAYNEQFF.

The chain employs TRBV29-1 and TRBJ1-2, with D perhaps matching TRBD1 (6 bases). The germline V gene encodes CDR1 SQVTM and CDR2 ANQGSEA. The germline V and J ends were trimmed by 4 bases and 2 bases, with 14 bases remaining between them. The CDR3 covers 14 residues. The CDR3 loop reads CSVGGAGPNYGYTF. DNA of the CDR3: TGCAGCGTTGGGGGGGCAGGTCCCAACTATGGCTACACCTTC.

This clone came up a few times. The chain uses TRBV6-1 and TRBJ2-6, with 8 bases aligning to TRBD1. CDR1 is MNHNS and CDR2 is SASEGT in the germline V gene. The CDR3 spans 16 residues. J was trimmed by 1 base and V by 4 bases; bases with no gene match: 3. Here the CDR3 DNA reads TGTGCCAGCAGTGTGACAGGGGCTTCTGGGGCCAACGTCCTGACTTTC. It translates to CASSVTGASGANVLTF.

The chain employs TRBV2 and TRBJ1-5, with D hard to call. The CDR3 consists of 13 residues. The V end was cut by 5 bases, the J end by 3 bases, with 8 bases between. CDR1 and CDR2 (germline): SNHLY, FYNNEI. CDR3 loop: CASSLTVNQPQHF. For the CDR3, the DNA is TGTGCCAGCAGTCTAACAGTCAATCAGCCCCAGCATTTT. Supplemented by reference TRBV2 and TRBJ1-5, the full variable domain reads EPEVTQTPSHQVTQMGQEVILRCVPISNHLYFYWYRQILGQKVEFLVSFYNNEISEKSEIFDDQFSVERPDGSNFTLKIRSTKLEDSAMYFCASSLTVNQPQHFGDGTRLSIL.

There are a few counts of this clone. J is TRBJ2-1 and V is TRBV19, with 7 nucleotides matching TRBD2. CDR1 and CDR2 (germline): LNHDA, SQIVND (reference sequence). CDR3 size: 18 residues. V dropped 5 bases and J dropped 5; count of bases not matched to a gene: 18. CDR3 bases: TGTGCCAGTAGTGGTCCGCGGGTTGTGCGGGAGCCAGACAATGAGCAGTTCTTC. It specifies CASSGPRVVREPDNEQFF. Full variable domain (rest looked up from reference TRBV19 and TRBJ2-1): DGGITQSPKYLFRKEGQNVTLSCEQNLNHDAMYWYRQDPGQGLRLIYYSQIVNDFQKGDIAEGYSVSREKKESFPLTVTSAQKNPTAFYLCASSGPRVVREPDNEQFFGPGTRLTVL.

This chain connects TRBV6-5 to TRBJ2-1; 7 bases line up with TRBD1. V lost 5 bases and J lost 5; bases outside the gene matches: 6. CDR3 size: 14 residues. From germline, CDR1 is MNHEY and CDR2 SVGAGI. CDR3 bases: TGTGCCAGCAGTAGGGGACAGTCCCACAATGAGCAGTTCTTC. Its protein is CASSRGQSHNEQFF.

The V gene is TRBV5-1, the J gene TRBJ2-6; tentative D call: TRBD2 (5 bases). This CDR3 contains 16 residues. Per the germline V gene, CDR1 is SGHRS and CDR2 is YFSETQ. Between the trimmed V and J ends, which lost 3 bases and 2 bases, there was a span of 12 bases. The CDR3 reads CASSWNHGAGANVLTF. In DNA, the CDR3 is TGCGCCAGCAGCTGGAACCACGGGGCTGGGGCCAACGTCCTGACTTTC.

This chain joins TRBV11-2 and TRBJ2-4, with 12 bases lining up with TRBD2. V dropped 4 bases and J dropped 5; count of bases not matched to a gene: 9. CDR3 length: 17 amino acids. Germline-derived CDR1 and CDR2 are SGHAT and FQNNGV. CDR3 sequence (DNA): TGTGCCAGCAGCTGGCGGCTAGCGGGAGGGGACGAAAACATTCAGTACTTC. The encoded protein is CASSWRLAGGDENIQYF.

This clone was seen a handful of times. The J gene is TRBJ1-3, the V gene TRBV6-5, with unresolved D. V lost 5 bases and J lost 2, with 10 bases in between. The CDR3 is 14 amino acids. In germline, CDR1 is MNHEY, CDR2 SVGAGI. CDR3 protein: CASSLERAGNTIYF. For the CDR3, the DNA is TGTGCCAGCAGTCTTGAGAGGGCTGGAAACACCATATATTTT.

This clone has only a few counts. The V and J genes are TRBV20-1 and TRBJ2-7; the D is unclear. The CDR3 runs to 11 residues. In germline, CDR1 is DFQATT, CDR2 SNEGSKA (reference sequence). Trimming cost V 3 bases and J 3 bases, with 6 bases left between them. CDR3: CSASEDYEQYF. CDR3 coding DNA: TGCAGTGCTAGTGAGGACTACGAGCAGTACTTC.

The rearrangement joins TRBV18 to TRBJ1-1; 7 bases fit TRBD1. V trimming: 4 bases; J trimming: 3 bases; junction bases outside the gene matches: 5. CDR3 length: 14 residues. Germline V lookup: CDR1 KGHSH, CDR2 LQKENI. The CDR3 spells CASSLGTDHTEAFF. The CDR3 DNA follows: TGTGCCAGCTCACTTGGGACAGATCACACTGAAGCTTTCTTT. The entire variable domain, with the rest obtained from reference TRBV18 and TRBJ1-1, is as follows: NAGVMQNPRHLVRRRGQEARLRCSPMKGHSHVYWYRQLPEEGLKFMVYLQKENIIDESGMPKERFSAEFPKEGPSILRIQQVVRGDSAAYFCASSLGTDHTEAFFGQGTRLTVV.

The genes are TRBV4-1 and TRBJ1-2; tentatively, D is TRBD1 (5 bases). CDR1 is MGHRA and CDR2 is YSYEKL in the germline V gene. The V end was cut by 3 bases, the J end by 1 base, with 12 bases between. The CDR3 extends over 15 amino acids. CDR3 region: CASSHRDGDNYGYTF. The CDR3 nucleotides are TGCGCCAGCAGCCATAGGGACGGAGATAACTATGGCTACACCTTC.

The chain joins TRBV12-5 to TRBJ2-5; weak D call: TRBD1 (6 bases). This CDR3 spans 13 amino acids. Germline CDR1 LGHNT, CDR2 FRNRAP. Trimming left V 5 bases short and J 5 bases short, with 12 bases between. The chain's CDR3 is CASGARGGETQYF. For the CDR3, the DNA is TGTGCTAGTGGTGCCAGGGGTGGCGAGACCCAGTACTTC. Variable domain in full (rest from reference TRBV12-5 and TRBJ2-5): DARVTQTPRHKVTEMGQEVTMRCQPILGHNTVFWYRQTMMQGLELLAYFRNRAPLDDSGMPKDRFSAEMPDATLATLKIQPSEPRDSAVYFCASGARGGETQYFGPGTRLLVL.

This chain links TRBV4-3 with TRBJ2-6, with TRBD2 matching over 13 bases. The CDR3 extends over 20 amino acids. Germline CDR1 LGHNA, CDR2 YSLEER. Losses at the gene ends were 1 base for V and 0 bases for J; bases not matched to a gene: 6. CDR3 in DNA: TGCGCCAGCAGCCAAGGAACGGGACTAGCGGGGAACTCTGGGGCCAACGTCCTGACTTTC. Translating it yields CASSQGTGLAGNSGANVLTF.

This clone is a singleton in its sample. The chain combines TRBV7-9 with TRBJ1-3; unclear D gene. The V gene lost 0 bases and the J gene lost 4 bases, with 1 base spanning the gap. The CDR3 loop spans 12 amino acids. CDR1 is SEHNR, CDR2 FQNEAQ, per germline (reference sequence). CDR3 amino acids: CASSLAGNTIYF. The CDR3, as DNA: TGTGCCAGCAGCTTAGCCGGAAACACCATATATTTT.

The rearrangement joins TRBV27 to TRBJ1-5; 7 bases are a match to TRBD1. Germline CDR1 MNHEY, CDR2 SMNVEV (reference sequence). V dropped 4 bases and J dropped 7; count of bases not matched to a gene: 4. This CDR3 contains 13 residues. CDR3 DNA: TGTGCCAGCAGTTCGCCAGGGGGGCAGCCCCAGCATTTT. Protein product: CASSSPGGQPQHF.

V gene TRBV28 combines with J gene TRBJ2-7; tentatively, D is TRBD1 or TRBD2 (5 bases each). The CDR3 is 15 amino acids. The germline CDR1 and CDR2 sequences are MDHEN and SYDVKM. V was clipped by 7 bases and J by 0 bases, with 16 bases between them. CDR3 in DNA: TGTGCCAGCACCACATTCCGGGACGGCTCCTACGAGCAGTACTTC. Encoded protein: CASTTFRDGSYEQYF. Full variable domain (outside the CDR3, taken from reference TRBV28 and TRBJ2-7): DVKVTQSSRYLVKRTGEKVFLECVQDMDHENMFWYRQDPGLGLRLIYFSYDVKMKEKGDIPEGYSVSREKKERFSLILESASTNQTSMYLCASTTFRDGSYEQYFGPGTRLTVT.

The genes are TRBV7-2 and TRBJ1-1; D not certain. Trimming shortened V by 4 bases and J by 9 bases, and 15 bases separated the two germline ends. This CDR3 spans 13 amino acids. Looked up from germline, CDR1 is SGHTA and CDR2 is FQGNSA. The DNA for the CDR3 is TGTGCCAGCAGCTCCCGAACAGCCGACCAAGCTTTCTTT. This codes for CASSSRTADQAFF.

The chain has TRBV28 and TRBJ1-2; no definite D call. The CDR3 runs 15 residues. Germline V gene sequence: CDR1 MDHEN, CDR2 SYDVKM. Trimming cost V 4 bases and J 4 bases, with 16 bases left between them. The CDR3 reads CASSSSGRRVYGYTF. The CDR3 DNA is TGTGCCAGCAGTTCATCCGGACGGCGGGTCTATGGCTACACCTTC.

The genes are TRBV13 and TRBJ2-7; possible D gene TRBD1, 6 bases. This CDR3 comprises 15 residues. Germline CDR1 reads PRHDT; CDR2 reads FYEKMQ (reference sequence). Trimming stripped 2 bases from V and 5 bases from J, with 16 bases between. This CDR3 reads CASSLRPGAPDEQYF. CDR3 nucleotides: TGTGCCAGCAGCTTAAGGCCAGGGGCTCCGGACGAGCAGTACTTC.

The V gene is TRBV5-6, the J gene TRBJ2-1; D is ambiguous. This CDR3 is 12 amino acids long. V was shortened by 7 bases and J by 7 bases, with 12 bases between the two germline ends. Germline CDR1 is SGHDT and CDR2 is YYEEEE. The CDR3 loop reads CASGDRRNEQFF. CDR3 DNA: TGTGCCAGCGGTGACCGGCGGAATGAGCAGTTCTTC.

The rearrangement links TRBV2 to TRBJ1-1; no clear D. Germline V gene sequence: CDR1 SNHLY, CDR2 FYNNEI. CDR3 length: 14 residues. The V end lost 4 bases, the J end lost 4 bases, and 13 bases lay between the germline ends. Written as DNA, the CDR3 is TGTGCCAGCAGTGGCCGGACGGAGATCACTGAAGCTTTCTTT. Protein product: CASSGRTEITEAFF.

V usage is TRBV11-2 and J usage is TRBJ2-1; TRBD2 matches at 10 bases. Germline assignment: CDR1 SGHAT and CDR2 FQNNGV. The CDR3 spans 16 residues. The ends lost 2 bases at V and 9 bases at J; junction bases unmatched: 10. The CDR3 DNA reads TGTGCCAGCAGCTTATCATCAGCGGGAGGGCCCATTGAGCAGTTCTTC. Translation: CASSLSSAGGPIEQFF.